This TCR beta chain came from a study of PD-1 blockade in classical Hodgkin lymphoma. Repertoires were generated with immunoSEQ multiplex PCR, while TCRdb's copy carries only in-frame clones and drops some. The table lists some 34,000 clones, around nine tenths of them singletons. Documented time point: newly diagnosed, previously untreated cHL patient sample. Magnetic negative selection purified CD4+ T cells from thawed PBMCs. Comparison PBMCs came from previously untreated, newly diagnosed classical Hodgkin lymphoma patients. The CDR3 covers 15 residues. Germline V gene data show CDR1 as ENHRY and CDR2 as SYGVKD. The V and J ends lost 4 bases and 6 bases respectively, with 18 bases between them.

The source is a human donor with classical Hodgkin lymphoma. The chain combines TRBV10-3 with TRBJ1-1, with D possibly TRBD1 on 5 matching bases. Sequenced material: CD4+ T cells from blood. The CDR3 loop reads CAISGVGQGNAEAFF. The CDR3 bases are TGTGCCATCAGTGGGGTCGGGCAGGGCAACGCTGAAGCTTTCTTT.